The T cell receptor beta chain under discussion was sequenced for a study of cytotoxic CD8 clonotypes in ibrutinib-treated CLL. Overall study: Responses comprised about 25 partial and 2 complete; at median about 68 months, around 15 remained remitted and about twelve progressed. On average, each sample had 255,043 productive templates and around 100,000 productive rearrangements. General study findings and limits: Baseline clonality exceeded age-matched healthy donors and tracked circulating CD8+ T-cell counts.

The repertoire was sequenced with immunoSEQ multiplex PCR; TCRdb's copy has only in-frame clones and lacks some. The sample yields approximately 100,000 clones, around 80% seen once. On this clone: Its antigen is unidentified.

Trimming cost V 5 bases and J 2 bases, with 18 bases left between them. This CDR3 comprises 17 residues. The germline gives CDR1 LNHDA, CDR2 SQIVND (reference sequence). The sequencing used PBMCs, collected after 12 months of ibrutinib treatment. The chain recombines TRBV19 with TRBJ1-4, with D tentatively TRBD1 (5 bases). The sequence derives from a human donor with chronic lymphocytic leukemia. The CDR3 spells CASSGPPGTLTNEKLFF. The CDR3 nucleotides are TGTGCCAGTAGTGGACCTCCGGGGACCCTCACTAATGAAAAACTGTTTTTT. The entire variable domain, with the rest obtained from reference TRBV19 and TRBJ1-4, is as follows: DGGITQSPKYLFRKEGQNVTLSCEQNLNHDAMYWYRQDPGQGLRLIYYSQIVNDFQKGDIAEGYSVSREKKESFPLTVTSAQKNPTAFYLCASSGPPGTLTNEKLFFGSGTQLSVL.